The 13 T cell receptor beta chains listed next were all sequenced from one sample in a study of T cells in Graves' hyperthyroidism and ophthalmopathy. Amplification of TCR beta CDR3 regions used RNA as the template. With the HTBI primer set, the TCR CDR3 went through a first round of RT-PCR. In TCRdb, the multiplex PCR reads were re-called with MiXCR into one record per CDR3 protein. The table records around 560,000 distinct CDR3 sequences, roughly 17% of them present only once. Material for sequencing was blood. The receptors derive from a woman between 18 and 29 years old with Graves' hyperthyroidism.

This clonotype was counted between two and nine times. The chain carries TRBV7-3 and TRBJ2-1, with TRBD2 matching over 7 bases. This CDR3 comprises 15 residues. J lost 5 bases, V lost 1 base, and 5 bases had no gene match. CDR1 SGHTA and CDR2 FQGTGA come from the germline V gene. The CDR3, as DNA: TGTGCCAGCAGCTTAATACGGGAGGAGGACAATGAGCAGTTCTTC. Its protein product is CASSLIREEDNEQFF.

This clonotype came up a few times. CDR3 bases: TGTGCCAGCAGCCAGGGACAAAAGAGCACTGAAGCTTTCTTT. It is translated as CASSQGQKSTEAFF. V and J are TRBV7-9 and TRBJ1-1; possible D gene TRBD1, 6 bases. The CDR3 has 14 amino acids. Deletions cut 5 bases from V and 4 bases from J, with 14 bases between. Germline values: CDR1 SEHNR, CDR2 FQNEAQ (reference sequence).

In this sample, this clonotype turned up many times. This sequence joins TRBV24-1 and TRBJ2-1; D could derive from TRBD1 or TRBD2 (5 bases each). Germline values: CDR1 KGHDR, CDR2 SFDVKD. Trimming took 2 bases from V and 7 from J, leaving 5 bases between them. The CDR3 covers 12 residues. CDR3 DNA sequence: TGTGCCACCAGTGATTGGGGGAATGAGCAGTTCTTC. This encodes CATSDWGNEQFF.

At least ten counts were recorded for this clonotype. J is TRBJ1-1 and V is TRBV5-1; D call uncertain. CDR1 and CDR2 from the germline V gene are SGHRS and YFSETQ. V was shortened by 0 bases and J by 9 bases, with 15 bases between the two germline ends. This CDR3 is built from 14 residues. The CDR3 DNA follows: TGCGCCAGCAGCTTGGACGCAACGGCTTTTCAAGCTTTCTTT. This sequence encodes CASSLDATAFQAFF.

J is TRBJ2-1 and V is TRBV14; TRBD2 agrees at 7 bases. V lost 4 bases and J lost 11; bases outside the gene matches: 11. This CDR3 comprises 14 residues. Germline V gene sequence: CDR1 SGHDN, CDR2 FVKESK. CDR3 sequence reads: CASSLRLASRQQFF. The CDR3 region has the DNA TGTGCCAGCAGCCTACGACTAGCCAGCAGGCAGCAGTTCTTC.

This clonotype has only one observation. One end of the junction fails to match germline, which may point to a read error. The chain joins TRBV27 to TRBJ1-4; TRBD1 matches at 9 bases. Germline V gene data show CDR1 as MNHEY and CDR2 as SMNVEV (reference sequence). This CDR3 spans 18 amino acids. CDR3 in amino acids: CASRRTGQGNGANEKLLF. The CDR3 coding sequence is TGTGCCAGCAGGCGGACGGGACAGGGAAACGGGGCTAATGAAAAACTGCTTTTT.

The CDR3 sequence is CASSLDRGRTYEQYF. The CDR3 DNA reads TGTGCCAGCTCACTCGACAGGGGGCGGACCTACGAGCAGTACTTC. The chain couples TRBV18 to TRBJ2-7, with 10 bases that match TRBD1. With 4 bases clipped from V and 2 bases from J, the junction kept 5 bases outside the gene matches. Germline assignment: CDR1 KGHSH and CDR2 LQKENI. This CDR3 is 15 amino acids long.

A few counts support this clonotype. This sequence joins TRBV20-1 and TRBJ2-1, with a tentative D call TRBD2 (6 bases). CDR3 size: 14 residues. The germline V and J ends were trimmed by 0 bases and 4 bases, with 10 bases remaining between them. The germline gives CDR1 DFQATT, CDR2 SNEGSKA (reference sequence). The CDR3 reads CSARDIGGYNEQFF. The CDR3 nucleotides are TGCAGTGCTAGAGATATTGGGGGGTACAATGAGCAGTTCTTC.

This clonotype was counted ten times or more. The J gene is TRBJ2-5, the V gene TRBV20-1; 9 bases are a match to TRBD1. This CDR3 contains 14 residues. Unmatched junction bases numbered 0, after V lost 0 bases and J lost 1 base. CDR1 and CDR2 from the germline V gene are DFQATT and SNEGSKA (reference sequence). The CDR3 nucleotides are TGCAGTGCTAGAGAGGGACAGGGCCAAGAGACCCAGTACTTC. It encodes CSAREGQGQETQYF.

The chain has TRBV7-9 and TRBJ2-1; perhaps D is TRBD1 or TRBD2 (5 bases each). Trimming shortened V by 6 bases and J by 9 bases, and 18 bases separated the two germline ends. The germline CDR1 and CDR2 sequences are SEHNR and FQNEAQ (reference sequence). This CDR3 contains 14 residues. Written as DNA, the CDR3 is TGTGCCAGCAGTCAACCGGGACCAACTCTTGAGCAGTTCTTC. This gives the protein CASSQPGPTLEQFF. Together with reference TRBV7-9 and TRBJ2-1, the CDR3 gives the full variable domain: DTGVSQNPRHKITKRGQNVTFRCDPISEHNRLYWYRQTLGQGPEFLTYFQNEAQLEKSRLLSDRFSAERPKGSFSTLEIQRTEQGDSAMYLCASSQPGPTLEQFFGPGTRLTVL.

This clonotype was recorded at least ten times. This rearrangement joins TRBV28 to TRBJ1-1; no clear D gene. V was cut by 6 bases and J by 1 base, with 0 bases left in between. Germline V CDR1 and CDR2: MDHEN, SYDVKM. This CDR3 is built from 10 residues. The CDR3 DNA reads as TGTGCCAGCAGGAACACTGAAGCTTTCTTT. The encoded protein is CASRNTEAFF. Filled out from reference TRBV28 and TRBJ1-1, the complete variable domain reads DVKVTQSSRYLVKRTGEKVFLECVQDMDHENMFWYRQDPGLGLRLIYFSYDVKMKEKGDIPEGYSVSREKKERFSLILESASTNQTSMYLCASRNTEAFFGQGTRLTVV.

This clonotype came up many times. The chain uses TRBV6-2 or TRBV6-3 and TRBJ1-1; D call uncertain. The V end lost 2 bases, the J end lost 1 base, and 5 bases lay between the germline ends. The CDR3 extends over 13 amino acids. CDR1 MNHEY and CDR2 SVGEGT come from the germline V gene. CDR3 in amino acids: CASSYRSNTEAFF. CDR3 sequence (DNA): TGTGCCAGCAGTTACCGGTCGAACACTGAAGCTTTCTTT.

This clonotype has just a few counts. A read error may produce the germline difference seen at one junction end. The genes are TRBV10-3 and TRBJ1-1; 10 bases match TRBD1. CDR1 ENHRY and CDR2 SYGVKD come from the germline V gene. The CDR3 is 15 amino acids. CDR3 coding DNA: TGTGCCATTAGTGGGACAGGGGATTTCTACACTGAAGCTTTCTTT. This gives the protein CAISGTGDFYTEAFF.